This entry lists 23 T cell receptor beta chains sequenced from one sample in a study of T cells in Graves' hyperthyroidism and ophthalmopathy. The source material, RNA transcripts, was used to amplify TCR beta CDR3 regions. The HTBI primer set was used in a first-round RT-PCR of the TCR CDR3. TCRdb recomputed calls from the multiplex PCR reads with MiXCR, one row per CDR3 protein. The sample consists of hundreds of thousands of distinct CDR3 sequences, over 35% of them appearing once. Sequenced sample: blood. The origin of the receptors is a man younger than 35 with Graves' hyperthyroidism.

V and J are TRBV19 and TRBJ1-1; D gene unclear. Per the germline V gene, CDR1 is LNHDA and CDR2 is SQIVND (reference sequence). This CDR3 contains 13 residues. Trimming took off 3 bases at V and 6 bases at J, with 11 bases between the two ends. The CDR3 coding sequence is TGTGCCAGTAGTATTGGGCTGGGATCTGAAGCTTTCTTT. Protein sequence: CASSIGLGSEAFF.

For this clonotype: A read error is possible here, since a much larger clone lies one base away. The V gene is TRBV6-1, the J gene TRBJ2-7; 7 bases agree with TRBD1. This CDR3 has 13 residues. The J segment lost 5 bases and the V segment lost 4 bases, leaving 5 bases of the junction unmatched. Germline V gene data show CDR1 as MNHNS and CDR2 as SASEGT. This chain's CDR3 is CASSVGQDHEQYF. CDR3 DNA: TGTGCCAGCAGTGTAGGACAGGACCACGAGCAGTACTTC.

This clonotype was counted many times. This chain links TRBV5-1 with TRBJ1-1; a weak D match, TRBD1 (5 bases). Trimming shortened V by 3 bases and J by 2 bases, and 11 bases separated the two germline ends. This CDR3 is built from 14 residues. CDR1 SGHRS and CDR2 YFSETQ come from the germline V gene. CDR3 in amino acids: CASSYPQENTEAFF. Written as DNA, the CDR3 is TGCGCCAGCAGCTACCCACAGGAAAACACTGAAGCTTTCTTT.

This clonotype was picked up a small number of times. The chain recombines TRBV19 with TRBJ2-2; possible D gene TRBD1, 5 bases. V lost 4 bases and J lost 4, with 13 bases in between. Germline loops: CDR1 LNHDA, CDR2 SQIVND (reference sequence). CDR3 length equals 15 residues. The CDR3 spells CASSNQGLSTGELFF. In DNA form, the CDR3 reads TGTGCCAGTAGTAATCAGGGTCTTAGCACCGGGGAGCTGTTTTTT.

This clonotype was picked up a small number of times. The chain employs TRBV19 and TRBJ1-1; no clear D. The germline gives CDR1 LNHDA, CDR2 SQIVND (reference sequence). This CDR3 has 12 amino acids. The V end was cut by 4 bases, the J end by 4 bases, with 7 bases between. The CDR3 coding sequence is TGTGCCAGTAGTAGGACGAGCACTGAAGCTTTCTTT. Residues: CASSRTSTEAFF.

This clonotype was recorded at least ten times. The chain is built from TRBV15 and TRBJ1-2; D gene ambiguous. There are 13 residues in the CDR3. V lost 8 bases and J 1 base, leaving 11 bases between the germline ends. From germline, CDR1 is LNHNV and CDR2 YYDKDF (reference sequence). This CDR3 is CATEAGLNYGYTF. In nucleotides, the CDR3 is TGTGCCACCGAAGCAGGACTTAACTATGGCTACACCTTC.

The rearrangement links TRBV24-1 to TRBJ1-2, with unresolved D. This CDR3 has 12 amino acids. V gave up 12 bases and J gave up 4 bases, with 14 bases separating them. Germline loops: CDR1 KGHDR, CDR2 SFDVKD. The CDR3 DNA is TGTGCCTCTTCGGACGAGTCCTATGGCTACACCTTC. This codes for CASSDESYGYTF.

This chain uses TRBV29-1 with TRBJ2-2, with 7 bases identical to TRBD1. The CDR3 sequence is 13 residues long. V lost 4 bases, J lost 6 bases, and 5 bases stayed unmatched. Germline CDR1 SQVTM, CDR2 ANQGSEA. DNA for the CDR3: TGCAGCGTTGGACAGGGATTGGCCGGGGAGCTGTTTTTT. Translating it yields CSVGQGLAGELFF.

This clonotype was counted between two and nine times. The CDR3 here is CSARKIGPAASYEQYF. For the CDR3, the DNA is TGCAGTGCTAGAAAGATAGGGCCGGCGGCCTCCTACGAGCAGTACTTC. The chain has TRBV20-1 and TRBJ2-7, with D unclear. This CDR3 has 16 amino acids. Trimming removed 2 bases at V and 0 bases at J, with 17 bases between. Germline V CDR1 and CDR2: DFQATT, SNEGSKA (reference sequence).

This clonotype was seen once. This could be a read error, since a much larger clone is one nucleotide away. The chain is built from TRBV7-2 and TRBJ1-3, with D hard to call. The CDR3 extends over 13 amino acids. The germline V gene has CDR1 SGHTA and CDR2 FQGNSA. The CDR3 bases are TGTGCCAGCAGCTTAGAACGACGAAACACCACATATTTT. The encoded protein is CASSLERRNTTYF.

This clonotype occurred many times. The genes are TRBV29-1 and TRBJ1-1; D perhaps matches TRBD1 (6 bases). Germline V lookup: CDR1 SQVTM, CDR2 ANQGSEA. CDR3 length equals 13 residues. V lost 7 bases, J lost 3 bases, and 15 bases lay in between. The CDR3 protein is CSGLGGRYTEAFF. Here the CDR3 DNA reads TGCAGCGGGCTAGGGGGTAGGTACACTGAAGCTTTCTTT.

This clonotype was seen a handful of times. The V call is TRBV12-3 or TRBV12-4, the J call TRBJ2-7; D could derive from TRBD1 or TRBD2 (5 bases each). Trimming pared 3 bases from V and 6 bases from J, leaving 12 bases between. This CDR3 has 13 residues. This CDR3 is CASSLSTGGEQYF. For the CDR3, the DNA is TGTGCCAGCAGTTTGAGTACTGGGGGCGAGCAGTACTTC.

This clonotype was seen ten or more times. Here the CDR3 reads CSFPGEETQYF. In nucleotides, the CDR3 is TGCAGCTTTCCGGGGGAAGAGACCCAGTACTTC. The chain links TRBV29-1 to TRBJ2-5; possibly TRBD2 for D (6 bases). Germline-derived CDR1 and CDR2 are SQVTM and ANQGSEA. This CDR3 has 11 amino acids. The V end lost 8 bases, the J end lost 3 bases, and 10 bases lay between the germline ends.

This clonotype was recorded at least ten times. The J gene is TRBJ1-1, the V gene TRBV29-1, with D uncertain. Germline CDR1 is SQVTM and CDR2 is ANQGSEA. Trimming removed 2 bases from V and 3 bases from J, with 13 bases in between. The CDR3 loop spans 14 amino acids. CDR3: CSVENEGIDTEAFF. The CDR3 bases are TGCAGCGTTGAAAACGAAGGGATTGACACTGAAGCTTTCTTT.

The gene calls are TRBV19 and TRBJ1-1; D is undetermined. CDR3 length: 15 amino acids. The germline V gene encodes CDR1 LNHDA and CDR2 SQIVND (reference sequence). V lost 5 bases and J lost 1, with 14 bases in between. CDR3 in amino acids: CASSSSTAANTEAFF. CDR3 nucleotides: TGTGCCAGTAGTTCATCAACGGCGGCGAACACTGAAGCTTTCTTT.

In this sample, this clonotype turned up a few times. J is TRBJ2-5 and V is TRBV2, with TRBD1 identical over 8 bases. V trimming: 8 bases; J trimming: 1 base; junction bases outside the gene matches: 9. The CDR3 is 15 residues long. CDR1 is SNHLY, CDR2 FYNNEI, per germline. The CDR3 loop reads CASLRGPSAQETQYF. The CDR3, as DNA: TGTGCCAGCCTCAGGGGGCCCTCGGCCCAAGAGACCCAGTACTTC.

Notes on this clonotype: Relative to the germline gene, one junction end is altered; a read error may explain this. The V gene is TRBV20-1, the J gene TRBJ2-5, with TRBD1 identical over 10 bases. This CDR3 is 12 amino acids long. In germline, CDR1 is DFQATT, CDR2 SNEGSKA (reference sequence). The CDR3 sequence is CSARPGQGGWHF. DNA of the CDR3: TGCAGTGCTAGACCCGGACAGGGGGGGTGGCACTTC.

CDR3 DNA: TGTGCCAGCAGCCGCTCGGCCCGGACAGGGGGTGAAAAACTGTTTTTT. Amino acids: CASSRSARTGGEKLFF. V and J are TRBV7-9 and TRBJ1-4, with TRBD1 matching 10 bases. Germline values: CDR1 SEHNR, CDR2 FQNEAQ (reference sequence). J gave up 7 bases and V 5 bases, and 10 bases lay outside the gene matches. This CDR3 contains 16 residues.

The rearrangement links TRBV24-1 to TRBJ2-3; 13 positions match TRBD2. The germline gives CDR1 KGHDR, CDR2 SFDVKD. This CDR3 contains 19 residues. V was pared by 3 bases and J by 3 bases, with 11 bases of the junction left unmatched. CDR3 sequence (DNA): TGTGCCACCAGTGATCCCCGAGGACTAGCGGGGGATGGAACAGATACGCAGTATTTT. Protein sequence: CATSDPRGLAGDGTDTQYF.

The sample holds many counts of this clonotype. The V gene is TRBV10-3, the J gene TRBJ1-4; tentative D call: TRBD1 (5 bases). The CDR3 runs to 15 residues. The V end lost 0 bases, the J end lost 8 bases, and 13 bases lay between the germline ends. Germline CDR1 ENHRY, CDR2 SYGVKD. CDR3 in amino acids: CAISESAGQEEKLFF. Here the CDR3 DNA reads TGTGCCATCAGTGAGTCGGCAGGGCAGGAGGAAAAACTGTTTTTT.

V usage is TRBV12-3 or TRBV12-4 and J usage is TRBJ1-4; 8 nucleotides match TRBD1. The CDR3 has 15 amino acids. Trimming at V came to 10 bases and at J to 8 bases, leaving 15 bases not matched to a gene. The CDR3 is CANSDSRGRVEKLFF. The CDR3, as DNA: TGTGCCAACAGCGACAGCAGGGGGCGGGTCGAAAAACTGTTTTTT.

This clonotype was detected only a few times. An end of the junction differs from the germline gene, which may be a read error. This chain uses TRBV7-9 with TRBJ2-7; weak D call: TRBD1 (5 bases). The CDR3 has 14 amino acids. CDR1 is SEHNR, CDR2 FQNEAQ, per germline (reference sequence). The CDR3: CASSPREGVYEQYF. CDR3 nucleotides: TGCGCCAGCAGCCCCAGGGAAGGGGTCTACGAGCAGTACTTC.

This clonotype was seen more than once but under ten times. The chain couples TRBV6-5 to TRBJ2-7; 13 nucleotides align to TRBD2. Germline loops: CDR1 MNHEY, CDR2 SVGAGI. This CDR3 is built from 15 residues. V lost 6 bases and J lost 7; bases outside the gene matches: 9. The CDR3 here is CASRSRLAGGEEQYF. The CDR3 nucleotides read TGTGCCAGCAGGTCACGACTAGCGGGAGGAGAAGAGCAGTACTTC.